This T cell receptor (beta chain) originates from a study of post-analysis software for immune sequencing data. Whole-study context: Relapsing-remitting, secondary progressive and progressive-relapsing forms made up the multiple sclerosis disease courses.

cDNA libraries of TCR beta carried unique molecular identifiers. Hundreds of thousands of cDNA molecules came from about 1 to 10 million T cells. TCRdb passed the PCR reads through MiXCR, listing each CDR3 protein once. The table includes fewer than 850,000 distinct CDR3 sequences, more than 45% detected once. On this clonotype itself: Its antigen is currently unknown. One junction end disagrees with the germline gene, perhaps due to a read error.

Regarding the study as a whole: Significantly decreased normalized Chao1 diversity was recorded for multiple sclerosis patients relative to controls. When patients were compared with controls, about 5 TRBV segments were more frequent, TRBV5-6, TRBV5-1 and TRBV20-1 among them. Pronounced co-clustering by F measure was evident among identically batched samples.

The CDR3 has 16 amino acids. CDR1 SSHAT and CDR2 FNYEAQ come from the germline V gene (reference sequence). The chain joins TRBV7-7 to TRBJ2-3; TRBD2 matches 8 bases. Source material: blood. This TCR came from a girl between 10 and 17 years old with multiple sclerosis. CDR3 DNA sequence: TGTGCTAGCAGCTTAGGCATGGCTAGCGGGACAGATACGCAGTATTTT. It yields the protein CASSLGMASGTDTQYF.